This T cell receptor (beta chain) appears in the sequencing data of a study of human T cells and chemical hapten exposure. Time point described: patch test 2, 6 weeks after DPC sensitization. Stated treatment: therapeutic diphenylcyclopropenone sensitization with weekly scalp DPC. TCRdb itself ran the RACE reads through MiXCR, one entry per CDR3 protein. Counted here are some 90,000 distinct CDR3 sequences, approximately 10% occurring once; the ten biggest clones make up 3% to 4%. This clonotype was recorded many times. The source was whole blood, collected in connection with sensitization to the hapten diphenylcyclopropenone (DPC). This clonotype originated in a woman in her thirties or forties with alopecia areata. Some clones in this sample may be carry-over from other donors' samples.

In DNA form, the CDR3 reads TGTGCCATCAGGGCCGATCTGGACACCGGGGAGCTGTTTTTT. Translating it yields CAIRADLDTGELFF. The chain links TRBV10-3 to TRBJ2-2, with D hard to call. Germline V gene sequence: CDR1 ENHRY, CDR2 SYGVKD. The V and J ends lost 6 bases and 3 bases respectively, with 11 bases between them. The CDR3 length is 14 residues.